The rows below give T cell receptor beta chains drawn from one sample of a study of PD-1 blockade in mismatch repair-deficient tumors. Repertoires were generated with immunoSEQ multiplex PCR, while TCRdb's copy carries only in-frame clones and drops some. The sample lists around 48,000 clones; about 80% were seen once. Sample: peripheral blood, taken 4 weeks after starting pembrolizumab. Every receptor here comes from an adult with mismatch repair-deficient cancer. The CDR3 runs from the conserved cysteine through the conserved F or W. The D gene is left open where the match is weak. Only part of the rows carry a size: once, few, many, or a class if the clone is expanded.

size	D	V	J	CDR3	DNA
.	TRBD2	TRBV27	TRBJ2-1	CASSLAGVGYNEQFF	TGTGCCAGCAGTTTAGCGGGAGTTGGTTACAATGAGCAGTTCTTC
.	TRBD2	TRBV19	TRBJ2-6	CASSRLAVGSGANVLTF	TGTGCCAGTAGTAGGCTAGCGGTTGGCTCTGGGGCCAACGTCCTGACTTTC
.	.	TRBV9	TRBJ1-4	CASSAEATNEKLFF	TGTGCCAGCAGCGCAGAAGCGACTAATGAAAAACTGTTTTTT
.	.	TRBV7-8	TRBJ2-2	CASRSVNPGTGELFF	TGTGCCAGCAGATCTGTCAACCCGGGCACCGGGGAGCTGTTTTTT
.	.	TRBV29-1	TRBJ2-3	CSGITGSLATQYF	TGCAGCGGGATAACAGGAAGCTTGGCTACGCAGTATTTT
.	.	TRBV1	TRBJ2-7	CTSSQDSYEQYF	TGCACCAGCAGCCAAGATTCCTACGAGCAGTACTTC
.	TRBD2	TRBV11-2	TRBJ2-1	CASSSRTSGAYNEQFF	TGTGCCAGCAGCTCCCGGACTAGCGGCGCCTACAATGAGCAGTTCTTC
.	.	TRBV19	TRBJ2-1	CAVGMGPGNEQFF	TGTGCCGTCGGTATGGGGCCCGGAAATGAGCAGTTCTTC
few	.	TRBV28	TRBJ2-7	CASSLNPYEQYF	TGTGCCAGCAGTTTAAACCCCTACGAGCAGTACTTC
.	.	TRBV7-9	TRBJ1-5	CASSHDDQPQHF	TGTGCCAGCAGCCACGATGATCAGCCCCAGCATTTT
.	.	TRBV7-6	TRBJ2-7	CASSAGGLWYF	TGTGCCAGCAGCGCCGGAGGCCTTTGGTACTTC
medium-sized	.	TRBV11-2	TRBJ1-2	CASTGGGFYGYTF	TGTGCCAGCACCGGGGGGGGATTCTATGGCTACACCTTC
.	.	TRBV29-1	TRBJ2-1	CSVEVRSGNEQFF	TGCAGCGTTGAAGTAAGGAGCGGCAATGAGCAGTTCTTC
.	TRBD1	TRBV28	TRBJ1-5	CASSLLDRGQGQPQHF	TGTGCCAGCAGTCTACTAGACAGGGGGCAGGGGCAGCCCCAGCATTTT
.	.	TRBV6-5	TRBJ2-7	CASKAGVNSYEQYF	TGTGCCAGCAAAGCCGGAGTGAACTCCTACGAGCAGTACTTC
.	.	TRBV9	TRBJ2-1	CASSVDTTRSYNEQFF	TGTGCCAGCAGCGTAGACACGACTCGCTCCTACAATGAGCAGTTCTTC
once	.	TRBV11-2	TRBJ2-3	CASSRWAVLLPDTQYF	TGTGCCAGCAGCCGCTGGGCGGTCCTCCTCCCGGATACGCAGTATTTT
.	.	TRBV5-1	TRBJ1-3	CASSLAGVEGNTIYF	TGCGCCAGCAGCTTGGCAGGGGTCGAAGGAAACACCATATATTTT
once	.	TRBV13	TRBJ2-6	CASSQYRAGANVLTF	TGTGCCAGCAGCCAATACAGGGCTGGGGCCAACGTCCTGACTTTC
.	.	TRBV7-9	TRBJ2-7	CASSIEREQYF	TGTGCCAGCAGCATCGAACGGGAGCAGTACTTC
once	.	TRBV30	TRBJ1-1	CAWSATVNTEAFF	TGTGCCTGGAGCGCGACCGTTAACACTGAAGCTTTCTTT
few	.	TRBV7-3	TRBJ2-5	CASSLYGGSGTQYF	TGTGCCAGCAGCTTATATGGGGGGTCGGGGACCCAGTACTTC
.	.	TRBV9	TRBJ2-1	CASSVWGSSYNEQFF	TGTGCCAGCAGCGTATGGGGGAGCTCCTACAATGAGCAGTTCTTC
.	TRBD1	TRBV5-8	TRBJ1-2	CASSLTMQGDYGYTF	TGTGCCAGCAGCTTAACGATGCAGGGGGACTATGGCTACACCTTC
few	TRBD2	TRBV11-2	TRBJ2-3	CASSSAGDTQYF	TGTGCCAGCAGCTCAGCGGGGGATACGCAGTATTTT
.	.	TRBV18	TRBJ2-1	CASSLGYEQFF	TGTGCCAGCTCCCTCGGGTATGAGCAGTTCTTC
.	TRBD2	TRBV2	TRBJ2-5	CASSEWASGSLETQYF	TGTGCCAGCAGTGAATGGGCTAGCGGGAGTTTAGAGACCCAGTACTTC
.	.	TRBV7-9	TRBJ1-2	CASSWGSGSNYGYTF	TGTGCCAGCAGCTGGGGATCAGGGAGTAACTATGGCTACACCTTC
.	TRBD1	TRBV29-1	TRBJ1-2	CSVFGTGAYGYTF	TGCAGCGTTTTCGGGACAGGGGCCTATGGCTACACCTTC
.	TRBD1	TRBV9	TRBJ2-1	CASSAGQGDEQFF	TGTGCCAGCAGCGCGGGACAGGGGGACGAGCAGTTCTTC
once	.	TRBV7-9	TRBJ2-1	CASSPTHNEQFF	TGTGCCAGCAGCCCTACTCACAATGAGCAGTTCTTC
few	.	TRBV5-1	TRBJ1-2	CASSSTAANYGYTF	TGCGCCAGCAGCTCGACGGCAGCTAACTATGGCTACACCTTC
.	.	TRBV4-1	TRBJ1-2	CASSQDGTAMSGYTF	TGCGCCAGCAGCCAAGATGGGACGGCTATGAGTGGCTACACCTTC
.	TRBD1	TRBV25-1	TRBJ1-4	CASSDWGTGEKLFF	TGTGCCAGCAGTGATTGGGGGACAGGAGAAAAACTGTTTTTT
.	.	TRBV5-4	TRBJ2-5	CASSLGTTLQETQYF	TGTGCCAGCAGCTTGGGGACTACATTACAAGAGACCCAGTACTTC
.	.	TRBV9	TRBJ1-3	CASSVTFLEQGIGGNTIYF	TGTGCCAGCAGCGTAACTTTTCTGGAACAGGGCATTGGTGGAAACACCATATATTTT
.	TRBD1	TRBV7-3	TRBJ1-1	CASSVGTGGFGTEAFF	TGTGCCAGCAGCGTCGGGACAGGGGGCTTTGGCACTGAAGCTTTCTTT
.	.	TRBV2	TRBJ1-2	CASSELAEGYTF	TGTGCCAGCAGTGAACTGGCAGAGGGCTACACCTTC
.	.	TRBV6-6	TRBJ2-1	CASSPGSEQFF	TGTGCCAGCAGTCCGGGAAGTGAGCAGTTCTTC
once	.	TRBV5-4	TRBJ2-1	CASSPGSGEQFF	TGTGCCAGCAGCCCTGGGAGTGGTGAGCAGTTCTTC
.	.	TRBV5-1	TRBJ2-3	CASSLRGLNSADTQYF	TGCGCCAGCAGCTTGCGGGGTCTAAATTCCGCAGATACGCAGTATTTT
.	TRBD2	TRBV5-6	TRBJ2-3	CASSLRLAGGTDTQYF	TGTGCCAGCAGCTTGCGGCTAGCGGGAGGGACAGATACGCAGTATTTT
.	TRBD2	TRBV5-4	TRBJ2-5	CASSLTSGTQETQYF	TGTGCCAGCAGCTTGACTAGCGGAACCCAAGAGACCCAGTACTTC
.	TRBD2	TRBV9	TRBJ2-1	CASSVGGSSGVLEQFF	TGTGCCAGCAGCGTAGGCGGGAGTTCGGGAGTGCTTGAGCAGTTCTTC
.	.	TRBV21-1	TRBJ1-6	CASSKEGKNSPLHF	TGTGCCAGCAGCAAAGAGGGTAAGAATTCACCCCTCCACTTT
few	.	TRBV5-8	TRBJ2-7	CASSLVRSAPYEQYF	TGTGCCAGCAGCTTGGTCCGGTCAGCCCCCTACGAGCAGTACTTC
few	TRBD2	TRBV5-1	TRBJ2-7	CASSLTSGYEQYF	TGCGCCAGCTCCTTGACTAGCGGCTACGAGCAGTACTTC
.	.	TRBV10-3	TRBJ2-2	CAIRGVDTGELFF	TGTGCCATCAGGGGGGTTGACACCGGGGAGCTGTTTTTT
.	.	TRBV6-1	TRBJ1-1	CASSITTANTEAFF	TGTGCCAGCAGTATAACGACAGCGAACACTGAAGCTTTCTTT
.	.	TRBV10-1	TRBJ2-2	CASKKDRGPGELFF	TGCGCCAGCAAGAAGGATCGGGGCCCAGGGGAGCTGTTTTTT
.	.	TRBV6-5	TRBJ2-7	CASSYSGRAYEQYF	TGTGCCAGCAGTTACTCGGGCAGAGCCTACGAGCAGTACTTC
.	TRBD1	TRBV29-1	TRBJ1-2	CSVGTGTGYGYTF	TGCAGCGTGGGCACCGGGACAGGGTATGGCTACACCTTC
.	.	TRBV5-1	TRBJ2-3	CASSLGQGLSTDTQYF	TGCGCCAGCAGCTTGGGGCAGGGTTTATCAACAGATACGCAGTATTTT
.	.	TRBV6-6	TRBJ1-1	CARRIAEAFF	TGTGCCAGGAGGATAGCTGAAGCTTTCTTT
.	.	TRBV11-3	TRBJ2-3	CASSLGGTSTDTQYF	TGTGCCAGCAGCTTAGGAGGGACTAGCACAGATACGCAGTATTTT
once	.	TRBV2	TRBJ1-5	CASNRQDNQPQHF	TGTGCCAGCAACCGACAGGACAATCAGCCCCAGCATTTT
.	TRBD2	TRBV19	TRBJ2-1	CASSITSGRPSGEQFF	TGTGCCAGTAGTATTACTAGCGGGAGGCCAAGCGGTGAGCAGTTCTTC
.	.	TRBV6-1	TRBJ1-2	CASSEEAGYGYTF	TGTGCCAGCAGTGAAGAGGCAGGGTACGGCTACACCTTC
.	TRBD1	TRBV5-4	TRBJ2-5	CASSTRQGERETQYF	TGTGCCAGCAGCACCCGACAGGGAGAACGTGAGACCCAGTACTTC
once	.	TRBV29-1	TRBJ1-2	CSGRDAFDGYTF	TGCAGCGGAAGGGACGCGTTTGATGGCTACACCTTC